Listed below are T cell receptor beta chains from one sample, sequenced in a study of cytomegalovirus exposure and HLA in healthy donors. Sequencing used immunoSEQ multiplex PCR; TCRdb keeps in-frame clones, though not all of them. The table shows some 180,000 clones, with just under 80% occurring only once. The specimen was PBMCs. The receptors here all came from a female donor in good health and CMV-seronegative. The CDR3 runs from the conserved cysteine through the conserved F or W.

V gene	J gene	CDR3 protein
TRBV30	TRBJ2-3	CAWLGIADTQYF
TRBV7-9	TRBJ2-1	CASSPRSESSYNEQFF
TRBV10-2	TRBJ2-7	CASSDPGGTSGSYEQYF
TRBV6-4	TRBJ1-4	CANLSEKLFF
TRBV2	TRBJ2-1	CASTLRGVAGYNEQFF
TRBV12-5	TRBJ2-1	CASGTGTSKGNEQFF
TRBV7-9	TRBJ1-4	CASSLEGTANEKLFF
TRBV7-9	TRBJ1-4	CSSSLVLRTTNEKLFF
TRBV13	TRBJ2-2	CASSIWGGLENTGELFF
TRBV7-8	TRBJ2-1	CASSLITGYGFNEQFF